The clone carrying this T cell receptor (beta chain) appeared a single time. PCR was performed using 60 Vbeta and 13 Jbeta primers. The assay was immunoSEQ multiplex PCR, and TCRdb's table has in-frame clones only and misses some. The table has around 150,000 clones, over 75% seen once. This sample is part of a study of cytomegalovirus exposure and HLA in healthy donors. Healthy bone marrow donors made up the donor group. Per germline, CDR1 SQVTM and CDR2 ANQGSEA. V was pared by 3 bases and J by 1 base, with 9 bases between. CDR3 length: 13 residues. This TCR derives from a woman aged 45-65 years in good health and CMV-seropositive. The rearrangement uses TRBV29-1 and TRBJ2-5; possibly TRBD2 for D (6 bases). The sequenced material came from PBMCs. DNA of the CDR3: TGCAGCGTTGAGGCGGGGCGCCAAGAGACCCAGTACTTC. Translated: CSVEAGRQETQYF.